This entry lists 19 T cell receptor beta chains sequenced from one sample in a study of control samples from healthy donors and cancer patients (TCRdb year 2020). The protocol used for the library was the immunoSEQ multiplex PCR assay. TCRdb retrieved this table from immuneACCESS and kept in-frame rearrangements only. Not all clones are present; in checked studies, unresolved V genes account for under half, and no reason is known for the remainder. The sample table records fewer than 200,000 clones; 80% to 95% of these occur just once. The ten largest clones capture roughly 4.3% of the sample. The sample taken for sequencing was blood. These receptor sequences come from a woman aged 60-70 years in good health.

The chain couples TRBV7-8 to TRBJ2-7; TRBD1 agrees at 9 bases. With 5 bases clipped from V and 1 base from J, the junction kept 6 bases outside the gene matches. Germline V gene data show CDR1 as SGHVS and CDR2 as FQNEAQ. The CDR3 runs to 15 residues. In nucleotides, the CDR3 is TGTGCCAGCAGCCCCCGGACAGGGGAGTCCTACGAGCAGTACTTC. Encoded protein: CASSPRTGESYEQYF.

This chain links TRBV7-5 with TRBJ2-7; the table calls TRBD2, which could not be checked here. TRBV7-5 is annotated as a pseudogene. The CDR3 totals 16 residues. Here the CDR3 reads CARSLPLRDLTYEQYF. The CDR3 region has the DNA TGTGCCAGAAGCTTACCTTTGAGAGATCTGACCTACGAGCAGTACTTC.

The genes are TRBV4-2 and TRBJ2-7; TRBD2 agrees at 9 bases. The germline CDR1 and CDR2 sequences are LGHNA and YNFKEQ. The junction had 10 bases not matched to a gene; V was cut back by 1 base and J by 0 bases. The CDR3 has 18 residues. CDR3 in DNA: TGTGCCAGCAGCCAAGTGAAAAAGCGGGGGGTTAGCTCCTACGAGCAGTACTTC. Protein sequence: CASSQVKKRGVSSYEQYF.

The V gene is TRBV21-1, the J gene TRBJ2-2; the D call TRBD2 from the table was never checked on the DNA. TRBV21-1 counts as a pseudogene. The CDR3 covers 15 residues. This CDR3 reads CASSKGSGGAGELFF. The CDR3 coding sequence is TGTGCCAGCAGCAAAGGTTCGGGGGGTGCCGGGGAGCTGTTTTTT.

The V call is TRBV19, the J call TRBJ1-5; 11 nucleotides line up with TRBD1. CDR3 length equals 21 residues. J lost 2 bases, V lost 2 bases, and 17 bases had no gene match. Germline V CDR1 and CDR2: LNHDA, SQIVND (reference sequence). CDR3 region: CASSIRRIGQGAMGGNQPQHF. The CDR3 nucleotides read TGTGCCAGTAGTATACGGAGGATCGGACAGGGGGCGATGGGTGGCAATCAGCCCCAGCATTTT.

J is TRBJ2-1 and V is TRBV4-1, with D possibly being TRBD1 (6 bases). This CDR3 spans 13 amino acids. V was clipped by 5 bases and J by 7 bases, with 12 bases between them. The V gene's germline CDR1 is MGHRA and CDR2 YSYEKL. The chain's CDR3 is CASSGQGWNEQFF. CDR3 nucleotides: TGCGCCAGCAGCGGTCAGGGGTGGAATGAGCAGTTCTTC.

The J gene is TRBJ1-1, the V gene TRBV7-6, with TRBD1 as a possible D gene (6 bases). CDR3 length equals 15 residues. Trimming stripped 5 bases from V and 2 bases from J, with 15 bases between. Germline V gives CDR1 SGHVS, CDR2 FNYEAQ. The CDR3: CASSHPDRRNTEAFF. CDR3 DNA sequence: TGTGCCAGCAGCCACCCGGACAGACGAAACACTGAAGCTTTCTTT.

V usage is TRBV7-3 and J usage is TRBJ1-2, with D uncertain. The V end was cut by 3 bases, the J end by 4 bases, with 18 bases between. Germline V gene data show CDR1 as SGHTA and CDR2 as FQGTGA. This CDR3 has 16 amino acids. The CDR3 here is CASSFFASGESYGYTF. The CDR3 region has the DNA TGTGCCAGCAGCTTCTTTGCGTCAGGAGAGTCCTATGGCTACACCTTC.

The genes are TRBV12-5 and TRBJ1-6, with 10 positions matching TRBD1. This CDR3 contains 16 residues. The V gene's germline CDR1 is LGHNT and CDR2 FRNRAP. With 7 bases clipped from V and 8 bases from J, the junction kept 11 bases outside the gene matches. The CDR3 nucleotides read TGTGCTAGTGCCGCGACAGGGGGCGCGGTTTATTCACCCCTCCACTTT. It specifies CASAATGGAVYSPLHF.

The V and J genes are TRBV18 and TRBJ1-5, with 10 positions matching TRBD1. The V gene end was trimmed by 3 bases and the J gene end by 7 bases; junction bases not matched to a gene: 9. The V gene's germline CDR1 is KGHSH and CDR2 LQKENI. The CDR3 runs to 16 residues. CDR3 in amino acids: CASSPLDRGNGQPQHF. The CDR3 coding sequence is TGTGCCAGCTCACCTTTGGACAGGGGGAACGGGCAGCCCCAGCATTTT.

This chain connects TRBV7-3 to TRBJ2-3, with no clear D. The CDR3 runs 15 residues. V was clipped by 6 bases and J by 2 bases, with 15 bases between them. CDR1 is SGHTA, CDR2 FQGTGA, per germline. The CDR3 nucleotides are TGTGCCAGCAGTTCGATAGCAGACCCCACAGATACGCAGTATTTT. Encoded protein: CASSSIADPTDTQYF.

This chain joins TRBV2 and TRBJ1-5; 8 bases are shared with TRBD1. J gave up 6 bases and V 4 bases, and 8 bases lay outside the gene matches. From germline, CDR1 is SNHLY and CDR2 FYNNEI. The CDR3 is made up of 15 amino acids. The CDR3 loop is CASSVGRGRGQPQHF. The CDR3 DNA follows: TGTGCCAGCAGTGTAGGCAGGGGGCGCGGTCAGCCCCAGCATTTT.

The rearrangement links TRBV15 to TRBJ1-4; 7 bases match TRBD1. The V gene end was trimmed by 0 bases and the J gene end by 9 bases; junction bases not matched to a gene: 10. CDR1 LNHNV and CDR2 YYDKDF come from the germline V gene (reference sequence). There are 16 residues in the CDR3. CDR3 protein: CATSRETGLGIKKLFF. CDR3 nucleotides: TGTGCCACCAGCAGAGAGACAGGGCTGGGGATAAAAAAACTGTTTTTT.

This chain uses TRBV6-5 with TRBJ2-7; no reliable D call. Germline assignment: CDR1 MNHEY and CDR2 SVGAGI. CDR3 length: 14 amino acids. V dropped 0 bases and J dropped 2 bases, with 8 bases sitting between them. The CDR3 spells CASSYSTATYEQYF. The DNA for the CDR3 is TGTGCCAGCAGTTACTCTACAGCCACCTACGAGCAGTACTTC.

Only one count was recorded for this clone. The chain is built from TRBV7-2 and TRBJ1-5; TRBD1 might be the D (5 bases). V was shortened by 6 bases and J by 4 bases, with 13 bases between the two germline ends. Looked up from germline, CDR1 is SGHTA and CDR2 is FQGNSA. The CDR3 runs 14 residues. CDR3 DNA sequence: TGTGCCAGCAGGACTATGGGGCAGAATCAGCCCCAGCATTTT. Residues: CASRTMGQNQPQHF. Drawing the rest from reference TRBV7-2 and TRBJ1-5, the complete variable domain is GAGVSQSPSNKVTEKGKDVELRCDPISGHTALYWYRQSLGQGLEFLIYFQGNSAPDKSGLPSDRFSAERTGGSVSTLTIQRTQQEDSAVYLCASRTMGQNQPQHFGDGTRLSIL.

V is TRBV27 and J is TRBJ2-7, with D possibly being TRBD2 (5 bases). The V gene's germline CDR1 is MNHEY and CDR2 SMNVEV (reference sequence). Trimming took off 5 bases at V and 0 bases at J, with 17 bases between the two ends. This CDR3 is built from 16 residues. In nucleotides, the CDR3 is TGTGCCAGCAGTCCCACTAGATCCGCTAACTCCTACGAGCAGTACTTC. Residues: CASSPTRSANSYEQYF.

V and J are TRBV5-5 and TRBJ2-1; 14 bases fit TRBD2. The CDR3 runs to 15 residues. V shed 4 bases and J 10 bases; nucleotides not matched to a gene: 7. Per germline, CDR1 SGHKS and CDR2 YYEKEE (reference sequence). The CDR3: CASSLRLAGGQEQFF. The CDR3 DNA follows: TGTGCCAGCAGCCTAAGACTAGCGGGGGGGCAGGAGCAGTTCTTC.

The chain has TRBV28 and TRBJ2-3; D gene unclear. With 3 bases removed from V and 5 bases from J, the gap between germline ends came to 12 bases. This CDR3 has 14 amino acids. In germline, CDR1 is MDHEN, CDR2 SYDVKM. CDR3 sequence: CASSFSSRVDTQYF. As DNA, the CDR3 is TGTGCCAGCAGTTTCTCCAGTAGGGTAGATACGCAGTATTTT. Full variable domain (outside the CDR3, taken from reference TRBV28 and TRBJ2-3): DVKVTQSSRYLVKRTGEKVFLECVQDMDHENMFWYRQDPGLGLRLIYFSYDVKMKEKGDIPEGYSVSREKKERFSLILESASTNQTSMYLCASSFSSRVDTQYFGPGTRLTVL.

The chain has TRBV28 and TRBJ1-2; D gene uncertain. The V gene lost 10 bases and the J gene lost 7 bases, with 19 bases spanning the gap. Germline CDR1 is MDHEN and CDR2 is SYDVKM. This CDR3 region has 13 residues. The CDR3 sequence is CATHPIGEGGYTF. The CDR3 coding sequence is TGTGCCACCCATCCGATCGGGGAGGGTGGCTACACCTTC.